This TCR beta chain was captured by sequencing in a study of blood T cell repertoires in COVID-19. Across the whole study: Sample material is recorded as cDNA or gDNA derived from T cells, B-cell-depleted T cells, or PBMCs.

Trimming left V 6 bases short and J 1 base short, with 10 bases between. This CDR3 comprises 13 residues. CDR1 is SGHDT, CDR2 YYEEEE, per germline. Here immunoSEQ multiplex PCR was the method, and the copy in TCRdb shows in-frame clones only, minus some. The sample has more than 9,500 clones, 82% seen once; the top ten hold just over 20%. Specimen: peripheral blood. V gene TRBV5-6 combines with J gene TRBJ2-5; TRBD2 might be the D (5 bases). The sequence came from a human donor in a cohort sampled during active COVID-19. The CDR3, as DNA: TGTGCCAGCAACACCCGGGGCCAAGAGACCCAGTACTTC. Amino acid sequence: CASNTRGQETQYF.